This T cell receptor beta chain was identified in a study of blood T cell repertoires in COVID-19. Across the study: Sample material is recorded as cDNA or gDNA derived from T cells, B-cell-depleted T cells, or PBMCs.

In the source study's methods: Reference gene primer amplification in the assay estimated nucleated cell counts. Profiled with immunoSEQ multiplex PCR; TCRdb holds only in-frame clones, not every one. Clonal size and the V and J genes are those of that table, whereas D and trimming came from the DNA. Altogether roughly 82,000 clones are present, about four fifths being singletons, with the ten largest covering 8.5% to 12%. V was clipped by 1 base and J by 8 bases; unmatched bases: 6. Germline V gene lookup returns CDR1 LNHDA and CDR2 SQIVND (reference sequence). The CDR3 is made up of 17 amino acids.

Sequencing used peripheral blood. The chain uses TRBV19 and TRBJ2-1; 15 bases fit TRBD2. This clonotype originated in a man between 60 and 75 years old with acute or convalescent COVID-19. The CDR3 is CASSIGGLAGGRDEQFF. CDR3 DNA: TGTGCCAGTAGTATAGGGGGACTAGCGGGAGGACGAGATGAGCAGTTCTTC.